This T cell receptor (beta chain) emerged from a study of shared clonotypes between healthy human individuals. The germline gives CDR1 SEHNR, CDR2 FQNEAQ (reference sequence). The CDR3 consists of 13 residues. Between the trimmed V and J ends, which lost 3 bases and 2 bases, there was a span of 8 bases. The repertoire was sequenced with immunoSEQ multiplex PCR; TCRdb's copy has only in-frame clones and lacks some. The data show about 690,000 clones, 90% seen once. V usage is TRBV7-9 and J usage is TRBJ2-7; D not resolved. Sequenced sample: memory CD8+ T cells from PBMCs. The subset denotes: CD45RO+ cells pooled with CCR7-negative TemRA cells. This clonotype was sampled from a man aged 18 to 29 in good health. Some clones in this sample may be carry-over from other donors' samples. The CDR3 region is CASSLELTYEQYF. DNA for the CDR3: TGTGCCAGCAGCTTGGAACTCACCTACGAGCAGTACTTC.